The sequence of this TCR beta chain was determined in a study of CD8 T cells in ankylosing spondylitis. General study points: A motif in TCR beta, a set of about 8 highly homologous variants, appeared characteristic of ankylosing spondylitis blood. Significant enrichment of disease-linked clones was reported in matched ankylosing spondylitis synovial fluid.

Looked up from germline, CDR1 is SNHLY and CDR2 is FYNNEI. This CDR3 region has 14 residues. V was trimmed by 2 bases and J by 6 bases, leaving 14 bases between them. Preparation of TCR beta libraries was done by quantitative 5'-RACE with molecular barcodes. TCRdb used MiXCR to reprocess the 5' RACE reads, holding one entry per CDR3 protein. This table has 50,000 to 70,000 distinct CDR3 sequences, more than 5.5% appearing once. This clonotype was counted ten times or more. What it recognizes is unknown. This TCR was recovered from a male donor with ankylosing spondylitis. J is TRBJ2-7 and V is TRBV2, with a tentative D call TRBD2 (5 bases). Material: synovial fluid, either unsorted or a sorted T cell fraction (not recorded which). DNA of the CDR3: TGTGCCAGCAGTGAAACTAGATCCCTTGCCGAGCAGTACTTC. The encoded protein is CASSETRSLAEQYF.